These 3 T cell receptor beta chains share one sample of origin, sequenced in a study of blood T cell repertoires in COVID-19. Some clones are missing from TCRdb's copy, which holds only in-frame ones; the method was immunoSEQ multiplex PCR. Of 200,000 to 300,000 clones in the sample, approximately 88% are singletons; the top ten hold about 0.74%. Sequencing was done on a sample of peripheral blood. Receptors were obtained from a woman under 40 with acute or convalescent COVID-19.

The rearrangement links TRBV7-2 to TRBJ2-3; 7 bases align to TRBD2. The CDR3 contains 14 residues. V trimming: 1 base; J trimming: 4 bases; junction bases outside the gene matches: 2. The V gene's germline CDR1 is SGHTA and CDR2 FQGNSA. The CDR3, as DNA: TGTGCCAGCAGCTTAGGCGGGAGTGCAGATACGCAGTATTTT. This encodes CASSLGGSADTQYF. Full variable domain (outside the CDR3, taken from reference TRBV7-2 and TRBJ2-3): GAGVSQSPSNKVTEKGKDVELRCDPISGHTALYWYRQSLGQGLEFLIYFQGNSAPDKSGLPSDRFSAERTGGSVSTLTIQRTQQEDSAVYLCASSLGGSADTQYFGPGTRLTVL.

V gene TRBV7-6 combines with J gene TRBJ2-7, with a tentative D call TRBD2 (5 bases). The CDR3 covers 14 residues. The V end lost 1 base, the J end lost 1 base, and 8 bases lay between the germline ends. From germline, CDR1 is SGHVS and CDR2 FNYEAQ. The CDR3 spells CASSLVPGSYEQYF. The CDR3, as DNA: TGTGCCAGCAGCTTAGTGCCGGGATCCTACGAGCAGTACTTC. Full variable domain (rest looked up from reference TRBV7-6 and TRBJ2-7): GAGVSQSPRYKVTKRGQDVALRCDPISGHVSLYWYRQALGQGPEFLTYFNYEAQQDKSGLPNDRFSAERPEGSISTLTIQRTEQRDSAMYRCASSLVPGSYEQYFGPGTRLTVT.

The rearrangement links TRBV5-1 to TRBJ2-3, with a tentative D call TRBD2 (5 bases). Trimming cost V 1 base and J 10 bases, with 16 bases left between them. The CDR3 covers 14 residues. CDR1 is SGHRS and CDR2 is YFSETQ in the germline V gene. CDR3 region: CASSLNRDHRAQYF. For the CDR3, the DNA is TGCGCCAGCAGCTTGAATCGGGATCACCGGGCGCAGTATTTT.